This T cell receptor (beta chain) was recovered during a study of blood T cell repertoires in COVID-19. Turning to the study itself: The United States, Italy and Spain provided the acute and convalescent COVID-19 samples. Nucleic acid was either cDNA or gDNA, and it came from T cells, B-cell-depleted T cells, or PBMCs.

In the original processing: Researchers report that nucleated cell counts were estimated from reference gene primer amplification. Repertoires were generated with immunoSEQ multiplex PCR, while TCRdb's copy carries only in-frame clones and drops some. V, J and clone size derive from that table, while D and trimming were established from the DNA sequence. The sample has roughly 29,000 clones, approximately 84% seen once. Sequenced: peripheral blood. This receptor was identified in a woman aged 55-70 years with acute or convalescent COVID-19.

The CDR3 loop reads CASSFRTNSYAETQYF. In DNA form, the CDR3 reads TGTGCCAGCAGCTTTAGGACAAATAGTTATGCAGAGACCCAGTACTTC. The V gene is TRBV5-5, the J gene TRBJ2-5; tentative D call: TRBD1 (5 bases). V lost 2 bases and J lost 4, with 18 bases in between. CDR3 size: 16 residues. Germline assignment: CDR1 SGHKS and CDR2 YYEKEE (reference sequence).